This entry lists 20 T cell receptor beta chains sequenced from one sample in a study of cytomegalovirus exposure and HLA in healthy donors. In the PCR, 60 Vbeta and 13 Jbeta primers were used. The data were produced by immunoSEQ multiplex PCR, yet TCRdb's version contains in-frame clones alone and is incomplete. The listing contains some 200,000 clones. Material for sequencing was PBMCs. The source is a man aged 25 to 45 in good health and CMV-seronegative.

With regard to this clone: At one end the junction does not follow the germline gene, possibly because of a read error. The rearrangement uses TRBV5-1 and TRBJ1-5, with 8 bases identical to TRBD1. CDR3 length: 18 amino acids. Germline assignment: CDR1 SGHRS and CDR2 YFSETQ. CDR3 protein: CASSPRPLAAGGKQPQHF. Here the CDR3 DNA reads TGCGCCAGCAGCCCTCGCCCATTGGCGGCAGGGGGCAAACAGCCCCAGCATTTT.

The V call is TRBV19, the J call TRBJ1-5; D not certain. The CDR3 consists of 15 residues. Germline CDR1 LNHDA, CDR2 SQIVND (reference sequence). Between the trimmed V and J ends, which lost 5 bases and 3 bases, there was a span of 14 bases. The DNA of the CDR3 is TGTGCCAGTAGTCCATCTGCCAGAACCAATCAGCCCCAGCATTTT. It yields the protein CASSPSARTNQPQHF.

This chain uses TRBV25-1 with TRBJ2-2; a possible D gene is TRBD2 (5 bases). Deletions cut 1 base from V and 4 bases from J, with 7 bases between. Germline V CDR1 and CDR2: MGHDK, SYGVNS. The CDR3 totals 14 residues. Here the CDR3 reads CASSEFGVTGELFF. CDR3 in DNA: TGTGCCAGCAGTGAATTCGGGGTCACCGGGGAGCTGTTTTTT.

CDR3 residues: CASSFYNTEAFF. In DNA, the CDR3 is TGTGCCAGCAGTTTCTATAACACTGAAGCTTTCTTT. V gene TRBV6-1 combines with J gene TRBJ1-1; no definite D call. V dropped 5 bases and J dropped 2 bases, with 6 bases sitting between them. This CDR3 has 12 residues. Germline CDR1 MNHNS, CDR2 SASEGT.

This chain links TRBV28 with TRBJ1-2; D is ambiguous. This CDR3 spans 15 amino acids. V dropped 5 bases and J dropped 1 base, with 14 bases sitting between them. Germline V lookup: CDR1 MDHEN, CDR2 SYDVKM. In nucleotides, the CDR3 is TGTGCCAGCAGTCCCGCGGGGAAACTTAACTATGGCTACACCTTC. Translating it yields CASSPAGKLNYGYTF.

The rearrangement uses TRBV2 and TRBJ2-2, with D tentatively TRBD1 (5 bases). V lost 3 bases to trimming and J lost 6 bases, with 5 bases between them. Germline lookup yields CDR1 SNHLY and CDR2 FYNNEI. There are 12 residues in the CDR3. In DNA form, the CDR3 reads TGTGCCAGCAGTGAGGGGCCCGGGGAGCTGTTTTTT. Its protein is CASSEGPGELFF. The whole variable domain, filled in from reference TRBV2 and TRBJ2-2, reads EPEVTQTPSHQVTQMGQEVILRCVPISNHLYFYWYRQILGQKVEFLVSFYNNEISEKSEIFDDQFSVERPDGSNFTLKIRSTKLEDSAMYFCASSEGPGELFFGEGSRLTVL.

The genes are TRBV25-1 and TRBJ2-1; TRBD2 aligns across 11 bases. V shed 1 base, J shed 3 bases, and the junction held 5 bases outside the gene matches. Germline CDR1 reads MGHDK; CDR2 reads SYGVNS. There are 17 residues in the CDR3. CDR3 DNA: TGTGCCAGCAGTGAATTGACTAGCGGGACAGGCTACAATGAGCAGTTCTTC. Amino acid sequence: CASSELTSGTGYNEQFF.

The gene calls are TRBV5-8 and TRBJ2-7; weak D call: TRBD2 (6 bases). The CDR3 has 16 amino acids. V lost 4 bases, J lost 3 bases, and 20 bases lay in between. In germline, CDR1 is SGHTS, CDR2 YDEGEE. The CDR3 DNA is TGTGCCAGCAGCGTCCGTGGGACTTCCACTTTCTACGAGCAGTACTTC. Its protein is CASSVRGTSTFYEQYF.

This chain connects TRBV5-1 to TRBJ2-7; the D is unclear. This CDR3 region has 17 residues. Trimming cost V 0 bases and J 3 bases, with 19 bases left between them. Looked up from germline, CDR1 is SGHRS and CDR2 is YFSETQ. The CDR3 loop reads CASSLGWRTIRGYEQYF. CDR3 DNA: TGCGCCAGCAGCTTGGGTTGGAGAACGATTAGAGGCTACGAGCAGTACTTC.

This rearrangement joins TRBV2 to TRBJ1-5; D is ambiguous. The CDR3 length is 15 residues. The V end lost 2 bases, the J end lost 5 bases, and 13 bases lay between the germline ends. The germline V gene has CDR1 SNHLY and CDR2 FYNNEI. CDR3 bases: TGTGCCAGCAGTGAAACCCCAGGAGGGTATCAGCCCCAGCATTTT. This codes for CASSETPGGYQPQHF. The full variable domain, in which reference TRBV2 and TRBJ1-5 provide the parts outside the CDR3, is EPEVTQTPSHQVTQMGQEVILRCVPISNHLYFYWYRQILGQKVEFLVSFYNNEISEKSEIFDDQFSVERPDGSNFTLKIRSTKLEDSAMYFCASSETPGGYQPQHFGDGTRLSIL.

The J gene is TRBJ2-3, the V gene TRBV9, with 7 nucleotides matching TRBD1. The V gene end was trimmed by 3 bases and the J gene end by 0 bases; junction bases not matched to a gene: 4. Germline V gene data show CDR1 as SGDLS and CDR2 as YYNGEE. This CDR3 comprises 15 residues. The CDR3 here is CASSAYRGSTDTQYF. The CDR3 DNA is TGTGCCAGCAGCGCGTACAGGGGTAGCACAGATACGCAGTATTTT. The entire variable domain, with the rest obtained from reference TRBV9 and TRBJ2-3, is as follows: DSGVTQTPKHLITATGQRVTLRCSPRSGDLSVYWYQQSLDQGLQFLIQYYNGEERAKGNILERFSAQQFPDLHSELNLSSLELGDSALYFCASSAYRGSTDTQYFGPGTRLTVL.

This chain joins TRBV2 and TRBJ1-6; D is perhaps TRBD1 (5 bases). Looked up from germline, CDR1 is SNHLY and CDR2 is FYNNEI. The CDR3 runs to 15 residues. Trimming removed 5 bases at V and 4 bases at J, with 12 bases between. In DNA form, the CDR3 reads TGTGCCAGCAGTAAACCCAGGGTTTATAATTCACCCCTCCACTTT. Translated, it gives CASSKPRVYNSPLHF.

This sequence joins TRBV4-3 and TRBJ1-4, with a weak D call TRBD1 (5 bases). The length of the CDR3 is 14 residues. The germline gives CDR1 LGHNA, CDR2 YSLEER. V lost 4 bases, J lost 7 bases, and 13 bases lay in between. The CDR3: CASSLRRDREKLFF. CDR3 coding DNA: TGCGCCAGCAGCCTACGGAGGGACCGTGAAAAACTGTTTTTT.

V and J are TRBV5-6 and TRBJ2-7, with a tentative D call TRBD2 (6 bases). CDR1 is SGHDT, CDR2 YYEEEE, per germline. The V end was cut by 1 base, the J end by 2 bases, with 10 bases between. The CDR3 is 14 amino acids. The CDR3 region is CASSLSGEAYEQYF. CDR3 coding DNA: TGTGCCAGCAGCTTGTCGGGGGAGGCCTACGAGCAGTACTTC.

V gene TRBV29-1 combines with J gene TRBJ1-1; TRBD1 matches at 7 bases. V dropped 5 bases and J dropped 4; count of bases not matched to a gene: 4. The length of the CDR3 is 12 residues. Germline loops: CDR1 SQVTM, CDR2 ANQGSEA. CDR3 loop: CSVLTGVTEAFF. The DNA of the CDR3 is TGCAGCGTTTTAACAGGGGTCACTGAAGCTTTCTTT.

The rearrangement joins TRBV5-6 to TRBJ1-5; D may be TRBD1 (5 bases). This CDR3 has 15 residues. Germline V gives CDR1 SGHDT, CDR2 YYEEEE. Trimming stripped 2 bases from V and 0 bases from J, with 9 bases between. The CDR3: CASSLRGHSNQPQHF. The DNA of the CDR3 is TGTGCCAGCAGCTTAAGGGGCCATAGCAATCAGCCCCAGCATTTT.

The rearrangement joins TRBV15 to TRBJ2-1, with TRBD2 matching 13 bases. J gave up 10 bases and V 0 bases, and 9 bases lay outside the gene matches. CDR3 length: 17 amino acids. Germline assignment: CDR1 LNHNV and CDR2 YYDKDF (reference sequence). CDR3 DNA: TGTGCCACCAGCAGAGAAAGGGGACTAGCGGGAAAGGGGGAGCAGTTCTTC. It is translated as CATSRERGLAGKGEQFF.

CDR3 DNA sequence: TGTGCCTGGAGTGTAGGGGGGACAGGGAACTATGGCTACACCTTC. Protein: CAWSVGGTGNYGYTF. The chain joins TRBV30 to TRBJ1-2; 9 nucleotides line up with TRBD1. V gave up 0 bases and J gave up 2 bases; unmatched junction bases: 4. This CDR3 region has 15 residues. CDR1 and CDR2 (germline): GTSNPN, SVGIG (reference sequence).

This chain connects TRBV5-1 to TRBJ1-2; D perhaps matches TRBD1 (6 bases). Germline-derived CDR1 and CDR2 are SGHRS and YFSETQ. This CDR3 has 13 residues. V lost 2 bases to trimming and J lost 6 bases, with 11 bases between them. The CDR3 coding sequence is TGCGCCAGCAGCTTAACAGGGATGGATGGCTACACCTTC. Translation gives CASSLTGMDGYTF.

This sequence joins TRBV19 and TRBJ2-7; 8 positions agree with TRBD2. The trim removed 4 bases at V and 2 bases at J, leaving 7 bases unmatched. The CDR3 has 15 residues. Per the germline V gene, CDR1 is LNHDA and CDR2 is SQIVND (reference sequence). The CDR3 protein is CASSTKRETPYEQYF. In DNA form, the CDR3 reads TGTGCCAGTAGTACCAAGCGGGAGACCCCCTACGAGCAGTACTTC.